This TCR beta chain appears in the sequencing data of a study of cytomegalovirus exposure and HLA in healthy donors. Whole-study findings and limits: It was in a later analysis that TCR association rates were seen to vary by HLA locus, highest for DRB1 and lowest for HLA-C. Looking again later, the authors saw that most CMV-associated TCR beta chains seemed HLA-restricted. Later analysis associated a missense DCLRE1C variant with TCR beta V- and J-gene trimming.

Amplification used 60 Vbeta primers and 13 Jbeta primers. Source study methods: Later reanalysis found 80 million or so unique TCR beta chains, roughly 10 million of them shared. The data were produced by immunoSEQ multiplex PCR, yet TCRdb's version contains in-frame clones alone and is incomplete. The V and J calls and clone size were taken over from that table, and D and trimming were inferred from the DNA. The sample carries about 110,000 clones, 82% recorded once. V shed 0 bases and J 1 base; nucleotides not matched to a gene: 3. Germline values: CDR1 SGDLS, CDR2 YYNGEE. The CDR3 loop spans 16 amino acids. Turning to this clone: What it binds is not known.

The clonotype originates from a man between 25 and 39 years old in good health and CMV-seropositive. Source material: PBMCs. The chain combines TRBV9 with TRBJ1-1, with TRBD1 identical over 10 bases. The CDR3 bases are TGTGCCAGCAGCGTAGGGACAGGGGGGGGGAACACTGAAGCTTTCTTT. Translating gives CASSVGTGGGNTEAFF. Using reference TRBV9 and TRBJ1-1 for the parts outside the CDR3, the full variable domain is DSGVTQTPKHLITATGQRVTLRCSPRSGDLSVYWYQQSLDQGLQFLIQYYNGEERAKGNILERFSAQQFPDLHSELNLSSLELGDSALYFCASSVGTGGGNTEAFFGQGTRLTVV.